The 7 T cell receptor beta chains below come from one sample, sequenced in a study of T cell responses to AZD1222 COVID-19 vaccine. Some clones are missing from TCRdb's copy, which holds only in-frame ones; the method was immunoSEQ multiplex PCR. Among over 130,000 clones listed, 80% to 95% were seen once. Source: peripheral blood, taken on day 0 of AZD1222 vaccination. These receptor sequences come from an adult in good health.

The chain carries TRBV9 and TRBJ2-7; a possible D gene is TRBD1 (6 bases). The CDR3 covers 15 residues. CDR1 SGDLS and CDR2 YYNGEE come from the germline V gene. The germline V and J ends were trimmed by 0 bases and 2 bases, with 12 bases remaining between them. CDR3 sequence reads: CASSVEQGETYEQYF. CDR3 in DNA: TGTGCCAGCAGCGTAGAACAGGGTGAAACCTACGAGCAGTACTTC.

The V call is TRBV7-9, the J call TRBJ1-4; 9 bases line up with TRBD1. V lost 5 bases, J lost 7 bases, and 11 bases stayed unmatched. CDR1 SEHNR and CDR2 FQNEAQ come from the germline V gene (reference sequence). This CDR3 has 16 amino acids. CDR3 in amino acids: CASSTFAGQGGEKLFF. DNA for the CDR3: TGTGCCAGCAGCACTTTTGCGGGACAGGGAGGTGAAAAACTGTTTTTT.

This rearrangement joins TRBV6-5 to TRBJ2-1; 11 positions match TRBD2. Germline CDR1 is MNHEY and CDR2 is SVGAGI. V was clipped by 8 bases and J by 4 bases; unmatched bases: 7. This CDR3 contains 15 residues. CDR3 DNA: TGTGCCAGCTCTAGGACTAGCGGGTCATACAATGAGCAGTTCTTC. This sequence encodes CASSRTSGSYNEQFF.

J is TRBJ2-3 and V is TRBV29-1, with D perhaps TRBD1 or TRBD2 (5 bases each). The germline CDR1 and CDR2 sequences are SQVTM and ANQGSEA. The CDR3 consists of 15 residues. V lost 4 bases and J lost 7, with 21 bases in between. The CDR3 spells CSVADPGPFIYTQYF. DNA of the CDR3: TGCAGCGTTGCAGATCCGGGACCGTTCATTTATACGCAGTATTTT.

V usage is TRBV2 and J usage is TRBJ1-1, with D perhaps TRBD1 (6 bases). The CDR3 totals 15 residues. CDR1 is SNHLY, CDR2 FYNNEI, per germline. The ends were cut back, 8 bases at V and 1 base at J, with 17 bases in the middle. The CDR3 spells CASSANRVENTEAFF. The CDR3 DNA follows: TGTGCCAGCTCCGCTAACAGGGTTGAGAACACTGAAGCTTTCTTT.

The chain has TRBV12-3 or TRBV12-4 and TRBJ1-4; D gene ambiguous. V gave up 8 bases and J gave up 7 bases, with 14 bases separating them. The length of the CDR3 is 13 residues. CDR3 protein: CASQLVLGEKLFF. CDR3 nucleotide sequence: TGTGCCAGCCAGCTAGTTCTCGGTGAAAAACTGTTTTTT.

The V and J genes are TRBV28 and TRBJ2-7; maybe TRBD1 (5 bases). V lost 5 bases to trimming and J lost 0 bases, with 11 bases between them. CDR3 length equals 14 residues. Looked up from germline, CDR1 is MDHEN and CDR2 is SYDVKM. The CDR3: CASSPETASYEQYF. The CDR3 DNA reads as TGTGCCAGCAGTCCCGAGACAGCCTCCTACGAGCAGTACTTC.